This TCR beta chain was identified during a study of blood T cell repertoires in COVID-19 (dated by TCRdb to 2018 to 2021). Describing the broader study: The collaborator samples originated in the United States, Italy and Spain and spanned the acute and convalescent phases of COVID-19. The material from the prospective study consisted of cDNA or gDNA derived from T cells, B-cell-depleted T cells, or PBMCs. Deeply sampled blood TCRbeta repertoires from subjects exposed to, actively infected with, or recovered from COVID-19 were included in the dataset. The repertoires were made available in a free public database intended to serve as a resource for research on the immune response to SARS-CoV-2. Samples came from the ongoing ImmuneRACE study (first 160 participants) plus 1,254 subjects from 6 global collaborators. Nearly every sample came with metadata listing a de-identified subject ID, COVID-19 status, age in years and sex. Where available, HLA class I and class II types were taken from metadata supplied by the sample provider and were not determined by assay-based typing.

On this clone itself: Which antigen it targets is not known. The input lacks base qualities; no much larger clone sits a single base away.

Enrolling through a virtual design, the prospective study's participants ranged in age from roughly 18 to 95 years and lived across more than 20 United States geographic areas. Cohort assignment in the prospective study relied on participant-reported clinical history from a screening survey and a study questionnaire. Exposed participants had been in contact with someone with a PCR-confirmed or clinician-diagnosed COVID-19 case within 2 weeks of study entry. In the prospective study, whole blood, serum and a nasopharyngeal or oropharyngeal swab were collected from each participant by mobile phlebotomists. Over an approximately 2-month period, participants in the prospective study had the option of providing additional blood draws and questionnaires. Prospective study blood samples were shipped either frozen or at room temperature before DNA extraction. The immunoSEQ Assay, a bias-controlled multiplex PCR, was used to amplify TCRbeta CDR3 regions from genomic DNA. The paper's data handling went like this. The number of nucleated cells in each sample was estimated from the amplification of reference gene primers within the assay. Sequence reads were collapsed and filtered to measure the absolute abundance of every unique TCRbeta CDR3 rearrangement. For each sample, productive Simpson clonality was calculated by taking the square root of Simpson's diversity index across productive rearrangements. TCRdb took over this immuneACCESS table, retaining in-frame rearrangements with V and J assigned. Such tables are incomplete; in checked studies, under half of the missing clones stem from an unresolved V gene, and the remainder is unexplained. The V and J calls and clone size are taken from that table; D and trimming were inferred from the DNA. In this sample the table shows roughly 220,000 clones, around 90% of which occur a single time. About 14% of the sample belongs to the ten largest clones.

CDR1 and CDR2, per the germline V gene, are SGHNT and YENEEA. The CDR3 runs 15 residues from the cysteine to the phenylalanine. The entry retains the CDR3 DNA only, 45 bases that are in frame from base 1. Ends trimmed: V by 5 bases, J by 4 bases; bases unmatched to a gene: 4. What the authors observed across the whole study: Clinical and demographic metadata were provided uncurated, with the amount varying by source and participant.

The rearrangement combines TRBV11-3 with TRBJ2-1; 11 middle bases align to TRBD1. Material: PBMCs or T cells enriched from blood (not recorded which). This TCR was recovered from a man between 25 and 39 years old who had been exposed to COVID-19. The CDR3 protein: CASSPGTGGYNEQFF. The sequenced DNA: TGTGCCAGCAGCCCAGGGACAGGGGGATACAATGAGCAGTTCTTC. Reference TRBV11-3 and TRBJ2-1 genes cover what lies past the CDR3, so the full variable domain is EAGVVQSPRYKIIEKKQPVAFWCNPISGHNTLYWYLQNLGQGPELLIRYENEEAVDDSQLPKDRFSAERLKGVDSTLKIQPAELGDSAVYLCASSPGTGGYNEQFFGPGTRLTVL.